Listed here are 5 T cell receptor beta chains from one sample, sequenced in a study of T cell responses to AZD1222 COVID-19 vaccine. Generated by immunoSEQ multiplex PCR, the TCRdb table keeps only in-frame clones and is missing some. Of 100,000 to 130,000 clones listed, roughly 90% are singletons. The material sequenced was peripheral blood, taken on day 0 of AZD1222 vaccination. The receptor source for this set is an adult in good health.

This clone has a single count. The V gene is TRBV5-1, the J gene TRBJ2-7, with D unresolved. The CDR3 contains 15 residues. V shed 0 bases and J shed 2 bases, with 12 bases lying between them. From germline, CDR1 is SGHRS and CDR2 YFSETQ. CDR3 sequence: CASSLDRGATYEQYF. The CDR3 coding sequence is TGCGCCAGCAGCTTGGATCGCGGCGCAACCTACGAGCAGTACTTC.

The V gene is TRBV19, the J gene TRBJ2-1, with 12 bases aligning to TRBD2. Germline lookup yields CDR1 LNHDA and CDR2 SQIVND (reference sequence). The CDR3 length is 15 residues. J lost 6 bases, V lost 5 bases, and 5 bases had no gene match. The CDR3 here is CASSPRLAGANEQFF. The DNA for the CDR3 is TGTGCCAGTAGTCCACGACTAGCGGGGGCCAATGAGCAGTTCTTC. Full variable domain (outside the CDR3, taken from reference TRBV19 and TRBJ2-1): DGGITQSPKYLFRKEGQNVTLSCEQNLNHDAMYWYRQDPGQGLRLIYYSQIVNDFQKGDIAEGYSVSREKKESFPLTVTSAQKNPTAFYLCASSPRLAGANEQFFGPGTRLTVL.

The chain couples TRBV7-3 to TRBJ2-1; TRBD2 matches 7 bases. The CDR3 consists of 13 residues. Germline CDR1 is SGHTA and CDR2 is FQGTGA. The V gene end was trimmed by 6 bases and the J gene end by 5 bases; junction bases not matched to a gene: 4. CDR3 nucleotide sequence: TGTGCCAGCAGGTTACTAGCGAACAATGAGCAGTTCTTC. The encoded protein is CASRLLANNEQFF.

V is TRBV19 and J is TRBJ1-4; 8 nucleotides agree with TRBD1. Germline V lookup: CDR1 LNHDA, CDR2 SQIVND (reference sequence). CDR3 length: 16 amino acids. The V segment lost 3 bases and the J segment 6 bases; nucleotides outside the gene matches: 9. As DNA, the CDR3 is TGTGCCAGTAGTATGGTCTCAGGGGGCGGTTATGAAAAACTGTTTTTT. Translated: CASSMVSGGGYEKLFF.

The chain carries TRBV5-1 and TRBJ1-5, with D perhaps TRBD1 (5 bases). Germline-derived CDR1 and CDR2 are SGHRS and YFSETQ. V lost 0 bases, J lost 0 bases, and 7 bases lay in between. CDR3 length equals 15 residues. DNA for the CDR3: TGCGCCAGCAGCTTGGTGGGGGGTAGCAATCAGCCCCAGCATTTT. This translates into CASSLVGGSNQPQHF.